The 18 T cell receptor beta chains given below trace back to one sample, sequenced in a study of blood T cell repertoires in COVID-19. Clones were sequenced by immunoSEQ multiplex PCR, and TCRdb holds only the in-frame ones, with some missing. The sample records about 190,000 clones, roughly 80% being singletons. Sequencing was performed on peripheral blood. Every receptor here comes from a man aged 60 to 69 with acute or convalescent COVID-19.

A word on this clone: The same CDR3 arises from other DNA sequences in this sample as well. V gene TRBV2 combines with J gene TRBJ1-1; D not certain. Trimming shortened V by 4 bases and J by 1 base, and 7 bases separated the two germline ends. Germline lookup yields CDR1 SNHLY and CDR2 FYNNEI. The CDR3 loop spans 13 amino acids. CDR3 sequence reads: CASSGSRNTEAFF. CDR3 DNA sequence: TGTGCCAGCAGTGGGTCCAGGAACACTGAAGCTTTCTTT.

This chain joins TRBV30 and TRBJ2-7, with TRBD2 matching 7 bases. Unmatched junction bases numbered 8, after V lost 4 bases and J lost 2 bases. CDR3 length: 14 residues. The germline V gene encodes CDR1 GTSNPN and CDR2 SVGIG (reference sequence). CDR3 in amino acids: CAWTRAGLTYEQYF. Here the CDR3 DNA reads TGTGCCTGGACTAGGGCGGGACTAACCTACGAGCAGTACTTC.

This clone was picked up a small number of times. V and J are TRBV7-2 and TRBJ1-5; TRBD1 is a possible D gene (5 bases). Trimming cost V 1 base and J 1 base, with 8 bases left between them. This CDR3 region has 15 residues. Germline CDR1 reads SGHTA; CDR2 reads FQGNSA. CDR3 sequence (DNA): TGTGCCAGCAGCTTAGGGGCAGGGAGCAATCAGCCCCAGCATTTT. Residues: CASSLGAGSNQPQHF.

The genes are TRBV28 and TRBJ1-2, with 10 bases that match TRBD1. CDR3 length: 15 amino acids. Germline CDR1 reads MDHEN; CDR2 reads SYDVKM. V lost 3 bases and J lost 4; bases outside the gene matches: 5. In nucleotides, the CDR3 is TGTGCCAGCAGTTTGGGGACAGGGGCCTCCTATGGCTACACCTTC. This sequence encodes CASSLGTGASYGYTF.

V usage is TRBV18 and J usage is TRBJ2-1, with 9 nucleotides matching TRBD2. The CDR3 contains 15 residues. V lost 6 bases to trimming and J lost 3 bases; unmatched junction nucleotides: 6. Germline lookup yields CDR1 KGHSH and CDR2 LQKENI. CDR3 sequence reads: CASSPRLADYNEQFF. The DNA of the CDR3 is TGTGCCAGCTCTCCTCGACTAGCGGACTACAATGAGCAGTTCTTC.

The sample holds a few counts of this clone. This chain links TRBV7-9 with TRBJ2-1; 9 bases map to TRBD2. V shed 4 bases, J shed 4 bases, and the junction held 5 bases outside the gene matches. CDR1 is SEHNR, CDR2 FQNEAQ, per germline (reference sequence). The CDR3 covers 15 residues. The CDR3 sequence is CASSSGTSPYNEQFF. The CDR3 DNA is TGTGCCAGCAGCTCGGGGACTAGCCCGTACAATGAGCAGTTCTTC.

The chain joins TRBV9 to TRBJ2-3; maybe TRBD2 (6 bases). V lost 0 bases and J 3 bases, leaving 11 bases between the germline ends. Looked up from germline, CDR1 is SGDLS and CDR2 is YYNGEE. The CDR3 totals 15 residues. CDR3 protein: CASSVGSEGTDTQYF. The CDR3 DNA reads TGTGCCAGCAGCGTAGGATCGGAGGGTACAGATACGCAGTATTTT.

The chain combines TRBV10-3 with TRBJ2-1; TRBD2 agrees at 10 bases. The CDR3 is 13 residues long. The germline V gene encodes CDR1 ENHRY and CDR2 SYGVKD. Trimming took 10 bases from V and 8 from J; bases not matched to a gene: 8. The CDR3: CATLSGTSDEQFF. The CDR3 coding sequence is TGTGCCACCCTCTCCGGGACTAGCGATGAGCAGTTCTTC.

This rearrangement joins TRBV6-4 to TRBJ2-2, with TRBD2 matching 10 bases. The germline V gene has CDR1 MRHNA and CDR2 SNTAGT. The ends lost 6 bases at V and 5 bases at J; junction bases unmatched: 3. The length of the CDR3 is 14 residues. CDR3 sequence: CASRLAGATGELFF. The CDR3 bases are TGTGCCAGCAGGCTAGCGGGAGCTACCGGGGAGCTGTTTTTT.

The CDR3 sequence: CASSSVNTEAFF. The CDR3 DNA reads as TGTGCCAGCAGCTCAGTGAACACTGAAGCTTTCTTT. The chain carries TRBV7-9 and TRBJ1-1; D is ambiguous. The germline gives CDR1 SEHNR, CDR2 FQNEAQ (reference sequence). The CDR3 extends over 12 amino acids. V was pared by 4 bases and J by 0 bases, with 3 bases between.

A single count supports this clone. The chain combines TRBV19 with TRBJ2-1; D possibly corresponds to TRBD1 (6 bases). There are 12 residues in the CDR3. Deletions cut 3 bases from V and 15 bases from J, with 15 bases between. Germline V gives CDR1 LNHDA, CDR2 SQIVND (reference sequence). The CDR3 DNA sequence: TGTGCCAGTAGTATTAACAGGGTGACCCCGTTCTTC. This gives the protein CASSINRVTPFF.

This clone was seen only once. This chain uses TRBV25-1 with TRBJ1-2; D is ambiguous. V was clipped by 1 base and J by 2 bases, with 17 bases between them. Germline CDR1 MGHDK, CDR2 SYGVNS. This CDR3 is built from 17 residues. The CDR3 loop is CASSEFLEGERNYGYTF. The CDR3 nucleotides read TGTGCCAGCAGTGAATTTCTCGAGGGAGAGAGAAACTATGGCTACACCTTC.

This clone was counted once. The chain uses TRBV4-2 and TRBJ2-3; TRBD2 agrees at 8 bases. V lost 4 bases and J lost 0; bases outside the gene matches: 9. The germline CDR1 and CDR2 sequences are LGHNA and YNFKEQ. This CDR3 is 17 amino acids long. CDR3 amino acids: CASSPASIAGSTDTQYF. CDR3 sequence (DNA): TGTGCCAGCAGCCCAGCCTCCATAGCGGGAAGCACAGATACGCAGTATTTT.

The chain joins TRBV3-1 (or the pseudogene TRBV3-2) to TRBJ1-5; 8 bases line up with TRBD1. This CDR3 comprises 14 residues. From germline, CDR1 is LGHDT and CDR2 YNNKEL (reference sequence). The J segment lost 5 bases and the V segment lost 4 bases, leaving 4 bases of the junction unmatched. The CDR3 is CASSRGRGHQPQHF. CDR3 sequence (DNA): TGTGCCAGCAGCCGGGGCAGGGGGCATCAGCCCCAGCATTTT.

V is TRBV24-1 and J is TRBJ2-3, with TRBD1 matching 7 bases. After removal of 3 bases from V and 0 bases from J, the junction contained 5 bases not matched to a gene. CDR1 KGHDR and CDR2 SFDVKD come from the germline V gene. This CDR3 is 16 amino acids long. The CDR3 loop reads CATSDTGQSSTDTQYF. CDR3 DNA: TGTGCCACCAGTGATACGGGACAGTCTAGCACAGATACGCAGTATTTT.

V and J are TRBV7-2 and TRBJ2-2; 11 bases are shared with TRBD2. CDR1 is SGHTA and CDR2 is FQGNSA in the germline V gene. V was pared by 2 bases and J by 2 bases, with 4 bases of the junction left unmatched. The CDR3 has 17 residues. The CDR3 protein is CASSLLAGGQNTGELFF. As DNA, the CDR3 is TGTGCCAGCAGCTTACTAGCGGGGGGTCAAAACACCGGGGAGCTGTTTTTT.

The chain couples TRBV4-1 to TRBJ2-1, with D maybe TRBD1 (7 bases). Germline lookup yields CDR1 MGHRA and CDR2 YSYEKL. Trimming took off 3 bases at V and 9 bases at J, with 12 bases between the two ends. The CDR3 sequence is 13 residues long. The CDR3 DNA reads TGCGCCAGCAGCCAGCGACAGGGAGGTGAGCAGTTCTTC. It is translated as CASSQRQGGEQFF.

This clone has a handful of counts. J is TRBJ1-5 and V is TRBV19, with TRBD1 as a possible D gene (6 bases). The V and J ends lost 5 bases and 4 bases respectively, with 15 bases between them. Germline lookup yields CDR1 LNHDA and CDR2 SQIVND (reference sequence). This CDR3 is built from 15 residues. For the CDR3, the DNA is TGTGCCAGTAGTGGAGATGACAGGAAAAATCAGCCCCAGCATTTT. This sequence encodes CASSGDDRKNQPQHF.